Each of the 24 T cell receptor beta chains below was sequenced from the same sample in a study of CD8 T cells in ankylosing spondylitis. Each CDR3 protein is one row after TCRdb ran MiXCR on the 5' RACE reads. The sample records approximately 350,000 distinct CDR3 sequences, about 14% being singletons. The sequenced sample consisted of blood, either unsorted or a sorted T cell fraction (not recorded which). These receptor sequences come from a male donor with ankylosing spondylitis or in good health (not recorded which).

The chain couples TRBV12-3 or TRBV12-4 to TRBJ1-1, with TRBD1 as a possible D gene (6 bases). The CDR3 sequence is 15 residues long. Trimming left V 5 bases short and J 9 bases short, with 22 bases between. CDR3 amino acids: CASSKHADPGVQAFF. The CDR3 DNA sequence: TGTGCCAGCAGTAAGCACGCGGACCCAGGGGTACAAGCTTTCTTT.

The chain carries TRBV6-1 and TRBJ2-1; D might be TRBD2 (6 bases). The CDR3 sequence is 16 residues long. Germline V gives CDR1 MNHNS, CDR2 SASEGT. With 4 bases removed from V and 2 bases from J, the gap between germline ends came to 15 bases. The CDR3 DNA sequence: TGTGCCAGCAGTGGAGGACGGAGGGTAGCCTACAATGAGCAGTTCTTC. This encodes CASSGGRRVAYNEQFF.

The J gene is TRBJ2-3, the V gene TRBV5-1, with TRBD2 matching over 15 bases. Trimming took 0 bases from V and 4 from J; bases not matched to a gene: 6. This CDR3 has 18 residues. The germline V gene encodes CDR1 SGHRS and CDR2 YFSETQ. Written as DNA, the CDR3 is TGCGCCAGCAGCTTGGTTGGACTAGCGGGAGGGCCCCCAGATACGCAGTATTTT. Amino acids: CASSLVGLAGGPPDTQYF.

This clonotype was detected once. This sequence joins TRBV5-1 and TRBJ2-7; perhaps TRBD1 as D (6 bases). The CDR3 extends over 15 amino acids. V was cut by 0 bases and J by 2 bases, with 12 bases left in between. Germline CDR1 SGHRS, CDR2 YFSETQ. The CDR3 nucleotides are TGCGCCAGCAGCTTGGCCGGGACAACCACCTACGAGCAGTACTTC. This gives the protein CASSLAGTTTYEQYF.

A note on this clonotype: One end of the junction fails to match germline, which may point to a read error. The V gene is TRBV3-1, the J gene TRBJ2-3, with 9 nucleotides matching TRBD2. Per the germline V gene, CDR1 is LGHDT and CDR2 is YNNKEL (reference sequence). This CDR3 has 17 residues. CDR3 protein: CASSQDPSGGRTGTQYF. CDR3 bases: TGTGCCAGCAGCCAAGATCCCAGCGGGGGGCGAACAGGTACGCAGTATTTT.

This chain connects TRBV20-1 to TRBJ2-3; 14 bases are shared with TRBD2. J gave up 6 bases and V 6 bases, and 5 bases lay outside the gene matches. The CDR3 runs to 14 residues. In germline, CDR1 is DFQATT, CDR2 SNEGSKA (reference sequence). This CDR3 reads CSATSGRAADTQYF. CDR3 coding DNA: TGCAGTGCGACTAGCGGGAGGGCGGCGGATACGCAGTATTTT.

The V gene is TRBV5-6, the J gene TRBJ2-2; D is possibly TRBD2 (6 bases). V was pared by 4 bases and J by 4 bases, with 20 bases between. The germline V gene encodes CDR1 SGHDT and CDR2 YYEEEE. This CDR3 has 17 residues. The CDR3 nucleotides read TGTGCCAGCAGCCACGTGGGGGGATCCCGGAGCACCGGGGAGCTGTTTTTT. It yields the protein CASSHVGGSRSTGELFF.

This chain connects TRBV14 to TRBJ2-2; no definite D call. V was shortened by 2 bases and J by 7 bases, with 14 bases between the two germline ends. The CDR3 length is 15 residues. Germline CDR1 and CDR2: SGHDN and FVKESK. The CDR3 spells CASSQLGSPNGELFF. The CDR3 nucleotides are TGTGCCAGCAGCCAACTCGGGTCTCCAAACGGGGAGCTGTTTTTT.

The V gene is TRBV19, the J gene TRBJ2-2; D remains ambiguous. V dropped 1 base and J dropped 4 bases, with 1 base sitting between them. Germline loops: CDR1 LNHDA, CDR2 SQIVND (reference sequence). The CDR3 consists of 12 residues. CDR3 bases: TGTGCCAGTAGTATAGGCACCGGGGAGCTGTTTTTT. Translated: CASSIGTGELFF.

This clonotype was seen more than once but under ten times. CDR3: CASSFRLAGQDTQYF. In DNA, the CDR3 is TGTGCCAGCAGCTTTCGACTAGCGGGTCAAGATACGCAGTATTTT. The chain has TRBV7-6 and TRBJ2-3, with 10 bases fitting TRBD2. Germline assignment: CDR1 SGHVS and CDR2 FNYEAQ. The trim removed 3 bases at V and 5 bases at J, leaving 5 bases unmatched. This CDR3 has 15 amino acids.

The V and J genes are TRBV20-1 and TRBJ2-7, with 9 bases identical to TRBD2. The CDR3 totals 16 residues. Unmatched junction bases numbered 12, after V lost 0 bases and J lost 6 bases. Germline loops: CDR1 DFQATT, CDR2 SNEGSKA (reference sequence). CDR3 loop: CSARDIGGGAVAEQYF. The CDR3 coding sequence is TGCAGTGCTAGAGATATAGGCGGGGGGGCTGTCGCCGAGCAGTACTTC.

The gene calls are TRBV5-4 and TRBJ2-7; 7 nucleotides line up with TRBD1. Germline V gene sequence: CDR1 SGHNT, CDR2 YYREEE (reference sequence). CDR3 length: 14 residues. V lost 2 bases and J lost 5; bases outside the gene matches: 7. The CDR3 is CASSLEGAHHEQYF. In nucleotides, the CDR3 is TGTGCCAGCAGCTTAGAGGGGGCGCATCACGAGCAGTACTTC. Using reference TRBV5-4 and TRBJ2-7 for the parts outside the CDR3, the full variable domain is ETGVTQSPTHLIKTRGQQVTLRCSSQSGHNTVSWYQQALGQGPQFIFQYYREEENGRGNFPPRFSGLQFPNYSSELNVNALELDDSALYLCASSLEGAHHEQYFGPGTRLTVT.

The rearrangement links TRBV3-1 to TRBJ2-1; the match to TRBD2 covers 7 bases. CDR3 length: 15 residues. The germline gives CDR1 LGHDT, CDR2 YNNKEL (reference sequence). V lost 4 bases to trimming and J lost 7 bases; unmatched junction nucleotides: 10. The CDR3 nucleotides read TGTGCCAGCAGCCCACCCGGGACTACCCATAATGAGCAGTTCTTC. Amino acids: CASSPPGTTHNEQFF.

This clonotype showed up just a few times. V gene TRBV7-2 combines with J gene TRBJ1-3; the D is unclear. This CDR3 is 15 amino acids long. V lost 1 base to trimming and J lost 0 bases, with 7 bases between them. Looked up from germline, CDR1 is SGHTA and CDR2 is FQGNSA. The chain's CDR3 is CASSLDPSSGNTIYF. For the CDR3, the DNA is TGTGCCAGCAGCTTAGACCCCAGCTCTGGAAACACCATATATTTT.

The chain recombines TRBV12-3 or TRBV12-4 with TRBJ2-7; D not certain. Trimming stripped 6 bases from V and 10 bases from J, with 4 bases between. This CDR3 has 8 residues. The CDR3 protein is CASRSQYF. CDR3 sequence (DNA): TGTGCCAGCAGATCTCAGTACTTC.

This clonotype occurred once. The chain carries TRBV5-1 and TRBJ1-4; D possibly corresponds to TRBD1 (6 bases). Germline V CDR1 and CDR2: SGHRS, YFSETQ. V shed 2 bases and J shed 4 bases, with 12 bases lying between them. The CDR3 is made up of 15 amino acids. CDR3 residues: CASSFAAGDNEKLFF. In DNA, the CDR3 is TGCGCCAGCAGCTTTGCAGCAGGGGATAATGAAAAACTGTTTTTT.

The chain uses TRBV5-1 and TRBJ1-3; 7 bases align to TRBD1. The length of the CDR3 is 16 residues. V lost 5 bases, J lost 0 bases, and 8 bases stayed unmatched. Germline CDR1 is SGHRS and CDR2 is YFSETQ. The CDR3 coding sequence is TGCGCCAGCAGATTAAAGACAGGGCACTCTGGAAACACCATATATTTT. Protein: CASRLKTGHSGNTIYF.

The J gene is TRBJ2-5, the V gene TRBV2, with TRBD1 matching 7 bases. Unmatched junction bases numbered 2, after V lost 5 bases and J lost 5 bases. Per the germline V gene, CDR1 is SNHLY and CDR2 is FYNNEI. This CDR3 is 12 amino acids long. The CDR3 region is CASSTGDETQYF. DNA for the CDR3: TGTGCCAGCAGTACAGGGGACGAGACCCAGTACTTC.

V gene TRBV5-1 combines with J gene TRBJ2-1, with D maybe TRBD2 (5 bases). Trimming cost V 5 bases and J 1 base, with 16 bases left between them. The CDR3 length is 16 residues. Germline V gene lookup returns CDR1 SGHRS and CDR2 YFSETQ. In DNA, the CDR3 is TGCGCCAGCAGAAGTGGGAGCGGTCCATCCTACAATGAGCAGTTCTTC. Its protein is CASRSGSGPSYNEQFF.

The V gene is TRBV5-1, the J gene TRBJ2-7; possible D gene TRBD2, 5 bases. Trimming removed 4 bases from V and 2 bases from J, with 19 bases in between. The germline V gene encodes CDR1 SGHRS and CDR2 YFSETQ. The CDR3 extends over 16 amino acids. The CDR3 reads CASSLPPGAEAYEQYF. The CDR3 DNA is TGCGCCAGCAGCCTCCCACCAGGCGCGGAGGCCTACGAGCAGTACTTC.

This clonotype was observed a few times. The chain is built from TRBV4-1 and TRBJ2-1; D is undetermined. Germline V CDR1 and CDR2: MGHRA, YSYEKL. V was trimmed by 2 bases and J by 5 bases, leaving 16 bases between them. CDR3 length equals 16 residues. The CDR3 DNA follows: TGCGCCAGCAGCCAACTGGCCAGGTCATCCCACAATGAGCAGTTCTTC. It codes for CASSQLARSSHNEQFF.

About this clonotype: One end of the junction varies from germline; a read error may be responsible. This chain's CDR3 is CCARGGSSPSDTQYF. The CDR3 coding sequence is TGCTGTGCTAGAGGAGGTAGTTCGCCCTCAGATACGCAGTATTTT. V gene TRBV20-1 combines with J gene TRBJ2-3, with D tentatively TRBD2 (5 bases). Per the germline V gene, CDR1 is DFQATT and CDR2 is SNEGSKA (reference sequence). This CDR3 spans 15 amino acids.

The chain recombines TRBV3-1 with TRBJ2-1, with D unresolved. Germline V gene lookup returns CDR1 LGHDT and CDR2 YNNKEL (reference sequence). V was trimmed by 8 bases and J by 2 bases, leaving 16 bases between them. The length of the CDR3 is 15 residues. This CDR3 is CASGDVGVTYNEQFF. In nucleotides, the CDR3 is TGTGCCAGCGGAGATGTGGGCGTTACCTACAATGAGCAGTTCTTC.

In this sample, this clonotype turned up once. The J gene is TRBJ2-2, the V gene TRBV4-1; the match to TRBD2 covers 12 bases. The germline V gene encodes CDR1 MGHRA and CDR2 YSYEKL. There are 18 residues in the CDR3. Germline trimming cut 0 bases from V and 6 bases from J; bases unmatched to any gene: 8. CDR3 in amino acids: CASSQDPVRTSGAGELFF. The CDR3 DNA reads TGCGCCAGCAGCCAAGATCCGGTTAGGACTAGCGGGGCCGGGGAGCTGTTTTTT.